Given below is one T cell receptor (beta chain) in context. Its antigen remains unknown. The data derive from a study of T cell responses to AZD1222 COVID-19 vaccine. General study points: Donors were mostly white British, more females; clonal diversity possibly underestimated. With two AZD1222 doses given, Spike-specific TCR breadth and depth both rose. The repertoires were collected only after the peak T cell response. At study baseline, merely several AZD1222 recipients were seropositive.

The repertoire was sequenced with immunoSEQ multiplex PCR; TCRdb's copy has only in-frame clones and lacks some. The sample consists of 110,000 to 150,000 clones, roughly 90% of them appearing once. V dropped 4 bases and J dropped 2 bases, with 12 bases sitting between them. CDR3 length equals 15 residues. Germline lookup yields CDR1 SEHNR and CDR2 FQNEAQ (reference sequence). This sample comprised peripheral blood, obtained on day 0 of AZD1222 vaccination. The TCR comes from an adult in good health. The chain combines TRBV7-9 with TRBJ2-1, with D unclear. The CDR3 region has the DNA TGTGCCAGCAGCTCAACTACACGCACCTACAATGAGCAGTTCTTC. It codes for CASSSTTRTYNEQFF. The full variable domain, rest sourced from reference TRBV7-9 and TRBJ2-1, is DTGVSQNPRHKITKRGQNVTFRCDPISEHNRLYWYRQTLGQGPEFLTYFQNEAQLEKSRLLSDRFSAERPKGSFSTLEIQRTEQGDSAMYLCASSSTTRTYNEQFFGPGTRLTVL.